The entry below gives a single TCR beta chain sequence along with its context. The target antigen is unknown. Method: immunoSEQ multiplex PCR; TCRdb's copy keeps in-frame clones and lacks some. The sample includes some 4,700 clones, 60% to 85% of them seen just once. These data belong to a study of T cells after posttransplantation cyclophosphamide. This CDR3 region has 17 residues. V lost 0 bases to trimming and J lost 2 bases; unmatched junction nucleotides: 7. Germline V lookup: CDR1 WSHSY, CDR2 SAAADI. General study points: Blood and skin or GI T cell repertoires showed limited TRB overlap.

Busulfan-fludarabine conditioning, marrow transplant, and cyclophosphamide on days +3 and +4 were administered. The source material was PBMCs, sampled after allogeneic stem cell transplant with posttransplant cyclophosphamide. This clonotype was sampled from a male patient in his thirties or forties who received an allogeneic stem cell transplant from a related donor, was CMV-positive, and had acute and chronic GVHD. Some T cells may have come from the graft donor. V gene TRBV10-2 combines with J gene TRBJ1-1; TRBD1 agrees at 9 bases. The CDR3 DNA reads TGCGCCAGCAGTGAGTCGGGACAGGGCCTAGGAAACACTGAAGCTTTCTTT. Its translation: CASSESGQGLGNTEAFF.